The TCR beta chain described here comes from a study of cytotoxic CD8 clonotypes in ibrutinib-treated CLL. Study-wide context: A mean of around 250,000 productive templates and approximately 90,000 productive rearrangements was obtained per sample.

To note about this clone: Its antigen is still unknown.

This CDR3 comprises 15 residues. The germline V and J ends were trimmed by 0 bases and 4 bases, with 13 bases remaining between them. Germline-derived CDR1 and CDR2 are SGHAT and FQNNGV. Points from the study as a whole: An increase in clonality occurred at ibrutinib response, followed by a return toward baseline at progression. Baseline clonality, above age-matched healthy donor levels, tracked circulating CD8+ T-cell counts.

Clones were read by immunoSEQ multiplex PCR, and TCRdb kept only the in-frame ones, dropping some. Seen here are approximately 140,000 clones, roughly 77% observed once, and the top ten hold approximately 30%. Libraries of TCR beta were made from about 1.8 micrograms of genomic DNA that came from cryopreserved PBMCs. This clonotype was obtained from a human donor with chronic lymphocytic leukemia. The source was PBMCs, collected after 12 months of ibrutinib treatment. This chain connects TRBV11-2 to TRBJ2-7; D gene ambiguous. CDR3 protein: CASSLDQGFTYEQYF. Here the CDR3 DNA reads TGTGCCAGCAGCTTAGATCAAGGATTTACGTACGAGCAGTACTTC.